A single sample gave rise to the 22 T cell receptor beta chains below, sequenced in a study of T cell responses to AZD1222 COVID-19 vaccine. The repertoire was sequenced with immunoSEQ multiplex PCR; TCRdb's copy has only in-frame clones and lacks some. The table shows over 100,000 clones, with just under 90% occurring only once. The sequences come from peripheral blood, collected on day 0 of AZD1222 vaccination. The receptors here all came from an adult in good health.

As DNA, the CDR3 is TGTGCCAGCAGCGTGGGTGATACAGGGTTTGGTGCGGACATTCAGTACTTC. Its translation: CASSVGDTGFGADIQYF. The V gene is TRBV9, the J gene TRBJ2-4, with D possibly matching TRBD1 (6 bases). CDR1 is SGDLS, CDR2 YYNGEE, per germline. Trimming left V 2 bases short and J 8 bases short, with 23 bases between. The CDR3 totals 17 residues.

The chain uses TRBV18 and TRBJ1-1; TRBD1 is a possible D gene (6 bases). The germline V gene has CDR1 KGHSH and CDR2 LQKENI. V was clipped by 3 bases and J by 0 bases, with 17 bases between them. CDR3 size: 17 residues. DNA for the CDR3: TGTGCCAGCTCACCCACAGGGTCCCGTATCATGAACACTGAAGCTTTCTTT. Its translation: CASSPTGSRIMNTEAFF.

Here the CDR3 reads CATSDLEPTQYF. In nucleotides, the CDR3 is TGTGCCACCAGTGATTTGGAGCCGACCCAGTACTTC. The chain uses TRBV24-1 and TRBJ2-5; D is unclear. V was clipped by 0 bases and J by 7 bases, with 5 bases between them. This CDR3 region has 12 residues. CDR1 is KGHDR, CDR2 SFDVKD, per germline.

The CDR3 reads CASSLGLANTGELFF. CDR3 sequence (DNA): TGCGCCAGCAGCTTGGGTCTAGCGAACACCGGGGAGCTGTTTTTT. The chain has TRBV5-1 and TRBJ2-2; no clear D gene. V was cut by 0 bases and J by 0 bases, with 6 bases left in between. Germline V gene sequence: CDR1 SGHRS, CDR2 YFSETQ. The CDR3 length is 15 residues.

The chain uses TRBV19 and TRBJ1-1, with 7 bases lining up with TRBD1. Germline trimming cut 7 bases from V and 4 bases from J; bases unmatched to any gene: 6. The V gene's germline CDR1 is LNHDA and CDR2 SQIVND (reference sequence). The CDR3 has 13 residues. As DNA, the CDR3 is TGTGCCAGTAACCACAGGGGAAGCACTGAAGCTTTCTTT. Translated: CASNHRGSTEAFF.

This chain joins TRBV2 and TRBJ1-5; 9 bases are a match to TRBD1. J lost 2 bases, V lost 7 bases, and 6 bases had no gene match. Germline loops: CDR1 SNHLY, CDR2 FYNNEI. The CDR3 is made up of 15 amino acids. The CDR3 loop is CASKGQGDGNQPQHF. The CDR3 bases are TGTGCCAGCAAGGGACAGGGCGACGGCAATCAGCCCCAGCATTTT.

This sequence joins TRBV2 and TRBJ2-7; 7 nucleotides align to TRBD2. The J segment lost 5 bases and the V segment lost 8 bases, leaving 12 bases of the junction unmatched. CDR3 length equals 14 residues. From germline, CDR1 is SNHLY and CDR2 FYNNEI. In DNA, the CDR3 is TGTGCCAGCGGCCGGGGCGGGAGTCTCAACGAGCAGTACTTC. Translated: CASGRGGSLNEQYF. Variable domain in full (rest from reference TRBV2 and TRBJ2-7): EPEVTQTPSHQVTQMGQEVILRCVPISNHLYFYWYRQILGQKVEFLVSFYNNEISEKSEIFDDQFSVERPDGSNFTLKIRSTKLEDSAMYFCASGRGGSLNEQYFGPGTRLTVT.

The chain employs TRBV4-3 and TRBJ2-2; possibly TRBD2 for D (6 bases). This CDR3 comprises 17 residues. The germline V gene has CDR1 LGHNA and CDR2 YSLEER. Trimming removed 0 bases at V and 1 base at J, with 12 bases between. CDR3 DNA: TGCGCCAGCAGCCAAGATTGGGGTAGCGGGAACACCGGGGAGCTGTTTTTT. This sequence encodes CASSQDWGSGNTGELFF.

This clone has a single count. The chain is built from TRBV29-1 and TRBJ1-1; 8 bases are shared with TRBD1. The ends lost 4 bases at V and 1 base at J; junction bases unmatched: 8. The CDR3 is made up of 15 amino acids. CDR1 and CDR2 (germline): SQVTM, ANQGSEA. CDR3 residues: CSVARNRGANTEAFF. DNA for the CDR3: TGCAGCGTTGCTAGGAACAGGGGGGCGAACACTGAAGCTTTCTTT.

V usage is TRBV10-1 and J usage is TRBJ1-2; D may be TRBD1 (6 bases). Germline CDR1 reads WNHNN; CDR2 reads SYGVQD (reference sequence). The CDR3 runs 15 residues. Trimming cost V 8 bases and J 0 bases, with 16 bases left between them. This chain's CDR3 is CASQDRGCSNYGYTF. As DNA, the CDR3 is TGCGCCAGCCAGGACAGAGGCTGTTCTAACTATGGCTACACCTTC.

The chain joins TRBV7-2 to TRBJ1-5; D ambiguous. The germline V and J ends were trimmed by 1 base and 2 bases, with 9 bases remaining between them. CDR1 is SGHTA and CDR2 is FQGNSA in the germline V gene. The CDR3 is 15 residues long. The CDR3 nucleotides read TGTGCCAGCAGCTTAGTTGCCGGGGGCAATCAGCCCCAGCATTTT. This gives the protein CASSLVAGGNQPQHF.

The rearrangement links TRBV7-8 to TRBJ1-2, with a tentative D call TRBD1 (5 bases). V gave up 5 bases and J gave up 5 bases, with 6 bases separating them. The CDR3 sequence is 11 residues long. Germline lookup yields CDR1 SGHVS and CDR2 FQNEAQ. The CDR3 reads CASSQGYGYTF. CDR3 bases: TGTGCCAGCAGCCAGGGTTATGGCTACACCTTC. Full variable domain (missing parts from reference TRBV7-8 and TRBJ1-2): GAGVSQSPRYKVAKRGQDVALRCDPISGHVSLFWYQQALGQGPEFLTYFQNEAQLDKSGLPSDRFFAERPEGSVSTLKIQRTQQEDSAVYLCASSQGYGYTFGSGTRLTVV.

The chain uses TRBV6-6 and TRBJ2-1, with unresolved D. The V gene's germline CDR1 is MNHNY and CDR2 SVGAGI (reference sequence). There are 12 residues in the CDR3. Trimming shortened V by 7 bases and J by 5 bases, and 9 bases separated the two germline ends. DNA for the CDR3: TGTGCCAGCAACAAGGCTGACAATGAGCAGTTCTTC. Protein sequence: CASNKADNEQFF.

The chain joins TRBV6-5 to TRBJ1-1; D not resolved. The CDR3 totals 14 residues. Looked up from germline, CDR1 is MNHEY and CDR2 is SVGAGI. With 6 bases removed from V and 0 bases from J, the gap between germline ends came to 11 bases. CDR3 residues: CASSQTSMNTEAFF. For the CDR3, the DNA is TGTGCCAGCAGCCAGACCAGCATGAACACTGAAGCTTTCTTT.

The V call is TRBV2, the J call TRBJ2-1, with 7 bases matching TRBD2. This CDR3 comprises 12 residues. V trimming: 4 bases; J trimming: 6 bases; junction bases outside the gene matches: 0. The V gene's germline CDR1 is SNHLY and CDR2 FYNNEI. CDR3 DNA: TGTGCCAGCAGTGGGGGGGGCAATGAGCAGTTCTTC. This translates into CASSGGGNEQFF.

V gene TRBV5-6 combines with J gene TRBJ2-3; the D gene is possibly TRBD2 (6 bases). The CDR3 has 17 amino acids. CDR1 is SGHDT and CDR2 is YYEEEE in the germline V gene. The V end was cut by 1 base, the J end by 0 bases, with 15 bases between. CDR3 DNA: TGTGCCAGCAGCTTGTCGGGAGAGATCTTTAGCACAGATACGCAGTATTTT. Encoded protein: CASSLSGEIFSTDTQYF.

This clone occurred a few times. This chain connects TRBV7-8 to TRBJ2-1; D may be TRBD1 (5 bases). V lost 1 base and J lost 6, with 10 bases in between. There are 14 residues in the CDR3. Germline V CDR1 and CDR2: SGHVS, FQNEAQ. CDR3 protein: CASSLERGVNEQFF. The CDR3 region has the DNA TGTGCCAGCAGCTTAGAAAGGGGTGTCAATGAGCAGTTCTTC.

This clone was observed a handful of times. The V and J genes are TRBV5-6 and TRBJ2-4; 12 bases agree with TRBD2. Germline assignment: CDR1 SGHDT and CDR2 YYEEEE. The CDR3 runs 15 residues. The ends lost 5 bases at V and 8 bases at J; junction bases unmatched: 8. This CDR3 is CASSPTSGSGDIQYF. The CDR3 bases are TGTGCCAGCAGTCCGACTAGCGGGAGTGGGGACATTCAGTACTTC.

The rearrangement joins TRBV5-4 to TRBJ1-1, with D possibly TRBD1 on 5 matching bases. Germline V lookup: CDR1 SGHNT, CDR2 YYREEE (reference sequence). The CDR3 sequence is 15 residues long. Deletions cut 0 bases from V and 5 bases from J, with 14 bases between. CDR3 sequence (DNA): TGTGCCAGCAGCTTGGAGACGGGGCGCGGGACTGAAGCTTTCTTT. Its protein product is CASSLETGRGTEAFF. Drawing the rest from reference TRBV5-4 and TRBJ1-1, the complete variable domain is ETGVTQSPTHLIKTRGQQVTLRCSSQSGHNTVSWYQQALGQGPQFIFQYYREEENGRGNFPPRFSGLQFPNYSSELNVNALELDDSALYLCASSLETGRGTEAFFGQGTRLTVV.

CDR3 in amino acids: CASSLKLNTEAFF. CDR3 sequence (DNA): TGTGCCAGCAGTCTGAAATTGAACACTGAAGCTTTCTTT. The V gene is TRBV27, the J gene TRBJ1-1; D is uncertain. Between the trimmed V and J ends, which lost 5 bases and 0 bases, there was a span of 7 bases. This CDR3 region has 13 residues. Per the germline V gene, CDR1 is MNHEY and CDR2 is SMNVEV (reference sequence).

This chain uses TRBV27 with TRBJ2-3; D not resolved. Germline CDR1 MNHEY, CDR2 SMNVEV (reference sequence). This CDR3 contains 15 residues. Trimming removed 2 bases from V and 4 bases from J, with 13 bases in between. CDR3 residues: CASSLGLVEADTQYF. The CDR3 coding sequence is TGTGCCAGCAGTTTAGGTCTAGTCGAGGCAGATACGCAGTATTTT.

The rearrangement joins TRBV7-2 to TRBJ2-7; 11 positions match TRBD2. The CDR3 is made up of 16 amino acids. V gave up 5 bases and J gave up 0 bases; unmatched junction bases: 6. CDR1 and CDR2 (germline): SGHTA, FQGNSA. The CDR3: CASSPSTSGVSYEQYF. CDR3 DNA: TGTGCCAGCAGCCCCTCGACTAGCGGGGTCTCCTACGAGCAGTACTTC.